A selection of T cell receptor beta chains follows, all from one sample in a study of blood T cell repertoires in COVID-19. Assay: immunoSEQ multiplex PCR; the TCRdb copy retains only in-frame clones and omits some. Of approximately 440,000 clones listed, approximately 90% were seen once; the top ten hold about 0.75%. The specimen sequenced was PBMCs or T cells enriched from blood (not recorded which). The receptors were sampled from a woman aged 18-29 years who had recovered from COVID-19. Each CDR3 is given with its conserved first and last residue. The D gene is left open where the match is weak. Some rows have no size entry. The others give once, few or many, or a class for an expanded clone.

V: TRBV6-1
size: .
D: TRBD2
J: TRBJ2-3
CDR3: CASSVTLAGIVASTDTQYF
DNA: TGTGCCAGCAGTGTTACGCTAGCGGGGATAGTGGCGAGCACAGATACGCAGTATTTT

V: TRBV28
size: .
D: .
J: TRBJ1-2
CDR3: CASSLTGNYGYTF
DNA: TGTGCCAGCAGTTTAACCGGGAACTATGGCTACACCTTC

V: TRBV7-2
size: once
D: .
J: TRBJ1-1
CDR3: CASISLERVNTEAFF
DNA: TGTGCCAGCATCTCCTTGGAGCGAGTGAACACTGAAGCTTTCTTT

V: TRBV6-5
size: once
D: TRBD1
J: TRBJ1-2
CDR3: CASSRQGVGYGYTF
DNA: TGTGCCAGCAGCCGACAGGGAGTCGGCTATGGCTACACCTTC

V: TRBV7-8
size: .
D: TRBD2
J: TRBJ2-7
CDR3: CASSLSGGAHEQYF
DNA: TGTGCCAGCAGCCTTAGCGGGGGGGCCCACGAGCAGTACTTC

V: TRBV29-1
size: .
D: .
J: TRBJ2-7
CDR3: CSVKRTPYEQYF
DNA: TGCAGCGTTAAACGGACTCCATACGAGCAGTACTTC

V: TRBV19
size: .
D: .
J: TRBJ1-5
CDR3: CASSMWGVNQPQHF
DNA: TGTGCCAGTAGTATGTGGGGCGTCAATCAGCCCCAGCATTTT

V: TRBV5-6
size: once
D: .
J: TRBJ1-5
CDR3: CASSHGDFIGNQPQHF
DNA: TGTGCCAGCAGCCACGGGGACTTTATTGGCAATCAGCCCCAGCATTTT

V: TRBV7-7
size: .
D: .
J: TRBJ2-5
CDR3: CASSSRQDQETQYF
DNA: TGTGCCAGCAGTTCCCGACAGGACCAAGAGACCCAGTACTTC

V: TRBV5-4
size: .
D: .
J: TRBJ1-4
CDR3: CASSPGGKNEKLFF
DNA: TGTGCCAGCAGTCCGGGGGGGAAAAATGAAAAACTGTTTTTT

V: TRBV14
size: .
D: .
J: TRBJ2-3
CDR3: CASSQKTRPGLHTDTQYF
DNA: TGTGCCAGCAGCCAAAAAACTCGTCCGGGACTCCACACAGATACGCAGTATTTT

V: TRBV5-1
size: .
D: .
J: TRBJ2-3
CDR3: CASSGTPGTDTQYF
DNA: TGCGCCAGCAGCGGGACTCCCGGGACAGATACGCAGTATTTT

V: TRBV27
size: .
D: TRBD1
J: TRBJ2-7
CDR3: CASSPNKDRGAEQYF
DNA: TGTGCCAGCAGTCCGAACAAGGACAGGGGCGCAGAGCAGTACTTC

V: TRBV5-1
size: .
D: .
J: TRBJ1-2
CDR3: CASSFSPNYGYTF
DNA: TGCGCCAGCAGCTTCTCTCCTAACTATGGCTACACCTTC

V: TRBV7-2
size: few
D: .
J: TRBJ1-4
CDR3: CASSWGGREGEKLFF
DNA: TGTGCCAGCAGCTGGGGAGGAAGGGAAGGTGAAAAACTGTTTTTT

V: TRBV2
size: .
D: TRBD1
J: TRBJ1-1
CDR3: CASSLNTGANEAFF
DNA: TGTGCCAGCAGTCTTAATACAGGGGCAAACGAAGCTTTCTTT

V: TRBV30
size: .
D: .
J: TRBJ1-6
CDR3: CAWATGDNSPLHF
DNA: TGTGCCTGGGCGACAGGCGACAATTCACCCCTCCACTTT

V: TRBV6-1
size: .
D: .
J: TRBJ1-2
CDR3: CASRTFFNYGYTF
DNA: TGTGCCAGCAGGACATTTTTCAACTATGGCTACACCTTC

V: TRBV30
size: .
D: .
J: TRBJ1-1
CDR3: CAWSRVGGNTEAFF
DNA: TGTGCCTGGAGTCGGGTCGGGGGAAACACTGAAGCTTTCTTT

V: TRBV6-5
size: .
D: TRBD1
J: TRBJ1-2
CDR3: CASSYGRGSGNGYTF
DNA: TGTGCCAGCAGTTACGGCAGGGGGAGTGGGAATGGCTACACCTTC

V: TRBV10-1
size: .
D: .
J: TRBJ1-1
CDR3: CASSERPRGAEAFF
DNA: TGCGCCAGCAGTGAGCGCCCCAGGGGAGCTGAAGCTTTCTTT

V: TRBV2
size: .
D: TRBD1
J: TRBJ2-1
CDR3: CASRGDRGDEQFF
DNA: TGTGCCAGCAGAGGCGACAGGGGTGATGAGCAGTTCTTC

V: TRBV19
size: .
D: .
J: TRBJ2-7
CDR3: CAIPTGLRAVLRGGAYEQYF
DNA: .

V: TRBV30
size: .
D: TRBD2
J: TRBJ2-3
CDR3: CAFQRGDTDTQYF
DNA: TGTGCCTTTCAGCGGGGCGACACAGATACGCAGTATTTT

V: TRBV5-4
size: .
D: .
J: TRBJ2-6
CDR3: CASRYYQGPNVLTF
DNA: TGTGCCAGCAGATATTATCAGGGTCCCAACGTCCTGACTTTC

V: TRBV7-6
size: .
D: TRBD1
J: TRBJ2-7
CDR3: CASSLSGQWGEQYF
DNA: TGTGCCAGCAGCTTGTCGGGACAGTGGGGCGAGCAGTACTTC

V: TRBV29-1
size: .
D: .
J: TRBJ2-2
CDR3: CSVESANTGELFF
DNA: TGCAGCGTTGAATCCGCGAACACCGGGGAGCTGTTTTTT

V: TRBV6-4
size: .
D: .
J: TRBJ1-6
CDR3: CASSVDSSSNSPLHF
DNA: TGTGCCAGCAGTGTAGACAGTTCCTCCAATTCACCCCTCCACTTT

V: TRBV4-1
size: once
D: .
J: TRBJ2-7
CDR3: CASSIGGGAGSYEQYF
DNA: TGCGCCAGCAGCATAGGAGGAGGGGCGGGCTCCTACGAGCAGTACTTC

V: TRBV5-4
size: .
D: .
J: TRBJ1-5
CDR3: CASSLGLSNQPQHF
DNA: TGTGCCAGCAGCTTGGGGCTTAGCAATCAGCCCCAGCATTTT

V: TRBV5-1
size: .
D: .
J: TRBJ2-2
CDR3: CASSLYSGNTGELFF
DNA: TGCGCCAGCAGCCTCTATAGCGGGAACACCGGGGAGCTGTTTTTT

V: TRBV5-1
size: .
D: .
J: TRBJ2-3
CDR3: CASSLGLSPSTDTQYF
DNA: TGCGCCAGCAGCTTGGGACTCTCACCTAGCACAGATACGCAGTATTTT

V: TRBV5-1
size: few
D: TRBD1
J: TRBJ1-2
CDR3: CASSLAAGQLINYGYTF
DNA: TGCGCCAGCAGCTTGGCGGCGGGACAGCTCATAAACTATGGCTACACCTTC

V: TRBV25-1
size: .
D: TRBD1
J: TRBJ1-4
CDR3: CASRWTGASNEKLFF
DNA: TGTGCCAGCAGGTGGACAGGGGCCTCTAATGAAAAACTGTTTTTT

V: TRBV4-1
size: once
D: .
J: TRBJ2-7
CDR3: CASSQVQAYEQYF
DNA: TGCGCCAGCAGCCAAGTACAGGCCTACGAGCAGTACTTC

V: TRBV27
size: .
D: TRBD1
J: TRBJ1-2
CDR3: CASSSGTGLYGYTF
DNA: TGTGCCAGCAGCTCCGGGACAGGCCTTTATGGCTACACCTTC

V: TRBV28
size: .
D: .
J: TRBJ1-5
CDR3: CASSFTSPLNGPQHF
DNA: TGTGCCAGCAGTTTTACATCCCCCCTCAATGGGCCCCAGCATTTT

V: TRBV5-5
size: .
D: .
J: TRBJ2-5
CDR3: CASSFLDSEETQYF
DNA: TGTGCCAGCAGCTTTCTAGACAGTGAAGAGACCCAGTACTTC

V: TRBV30
size: .
D: .
J: TRBJ1-2
CDR3: CAWRGARWYGYTF
DNA: TGTGCCTGGAGGGGGGCTAGGTGGTATGGCTACACCTTC

V: TRBV28
size: .
D: .
J: TRBJ1-6
CDR3: CASSQGSSYNSPLHF
DNA: TGTGCCAGCAGTCAGGGGAGCTCCTATAATTCACCCCTCCACTTT

V: TRBV5-1
size: once
D: TRBD1
J: TRBJ1-2
CDR3: CASSDFRDRVLGNGYTF
DNA: TGCGCCAGCAGCGATTTCCGGGACAGAGTTCTTGGAAATGGCTACACCTTC

V: TRBV12-3/TRBV12-4
size: few
D: .
J: TRBJ1-2
CDR3: CASSRDTSYGYTF
DNA: TGTGCCAGCAGCCGGGACACCTCCTATGGCTACACCTTC

V: TRBV7-6
size: .
D: .
J: TRBJ2-5
CDR3: CASSSFLRETQYF
DNA: TGTGCCAGCAGCTCCTTTCTTCGGGAGACCCAGTACTTC

V: TRBV5-6
size: .
D: TRBD1
J: TRBJ1-1
CDR3: CASSLAEGALVTEAFF
DNA: TGTGCCAGCAGCTTGGCGGAGGGGGCGCTGGTCACTGAAGCTTTCTTT

V: TRBV7-9
size: few
D: .
J: TRBJ1-1
CDR3: CASSLVDWGLAFF
DNA: TGTGCCAGCAGCTTAGTCGACTGGGGGCTCGCTTTCTTT

V: TRBV6-1
size: once
D: .
J: TRBJ1-6
CDR3: CASSESGGNSPLHF
DNA: TGTGCCAGCAGTGAATCCGGGGGTAATTCACCCCTCCACTTT

V: TRBV30
size: .
D: .
J: TRBJ1-2
CDR3: CAWSGAVYGYTF
DNA: TGTGCCTGGAGTGGCGCCGTCTATGGCTACACCTTC

V: TRBV5-1
size: .
D: TRBD1
J: TRBJ2-7
CDR3: CASSLPAGTGDEQYF
DNA: TGCGCCAGCAGCTTACCCGCCGGGACAGGGGACGAGCAGTACTTC